This T cell receptor beta chain was retrieved from a study of blood T cell repertoires in COVID-19. The ends were cut back, 1 base at V and 7 bases at J, with 10 bases in the middle. This CDR3 contains 13 residues. Germline loops: CDR1 SEHNR, CDR2 FQNEAQ (reference sequence). Sequenced by immunoSEQ multiplex PCR; TCRdb stores in-frame clones only, minus some. The sample lists approximately 76,000 clones, around 90% occurring once. The chain combines TRBV7-9 with TRBJ1-2, with D possibly matching TRBD1 (5 bases). The origin of this receptor is a man aged 25-45 years with acute or convalescent COVID-19. The specimen was peripheral blood. In DNA, the CDR3 is TGTGCCAGCAGCTTAGGGCGGGGGAGTGGCTACACCTTC. It yields the protein CASSLGRGSGYTF.